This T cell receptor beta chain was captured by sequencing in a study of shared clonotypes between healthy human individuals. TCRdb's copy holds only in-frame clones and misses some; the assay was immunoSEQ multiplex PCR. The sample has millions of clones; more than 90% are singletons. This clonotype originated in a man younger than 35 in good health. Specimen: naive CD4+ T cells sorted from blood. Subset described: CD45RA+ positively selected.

This CDR3 is CASSSRTSGRAGSYNEQFF. Here the CDR3 DNA reads TGTGCCAGCAGCTCGAGGACTAGCGGGAGGGCCGGAAGCTACAATGAGCAGTTCTTC. The chain couples TRBV11-2 to TRBJ2-1; 15 bases are a match to TRBD2. This CDR3 is 19 amino acids long. The trim removed 4 bases at V and 3 bases at J, leaving 10 bases unmatched. The germline V gene encodes CDR1 SGHAT and CDR2 FQNNGV.